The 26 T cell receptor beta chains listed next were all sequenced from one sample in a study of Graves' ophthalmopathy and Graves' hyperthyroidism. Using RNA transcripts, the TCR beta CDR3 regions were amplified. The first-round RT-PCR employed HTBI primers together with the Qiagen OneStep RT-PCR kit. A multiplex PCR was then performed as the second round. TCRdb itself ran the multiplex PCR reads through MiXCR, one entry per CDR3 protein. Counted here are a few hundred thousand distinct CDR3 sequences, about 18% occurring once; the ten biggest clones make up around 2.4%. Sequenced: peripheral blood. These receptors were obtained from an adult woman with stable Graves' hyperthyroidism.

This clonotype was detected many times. The CDR3 spells CASSLGPKVGSFETQYF. The CDR3, as DNA: TGTGCCAGCAGTTTAGGGCCAAAGGTCGGGAGCTTTGAGACCCAGTACTTC. The chain links TRBV12-3 or TRBV12-4 to TRBJ2-5, with a weak D call TRBD2 (6 bases). The V end lost 1 base, the J end lost 5 bases, and 20 bases lay between the germline ends. This CDR3 spans 17 amino acids.

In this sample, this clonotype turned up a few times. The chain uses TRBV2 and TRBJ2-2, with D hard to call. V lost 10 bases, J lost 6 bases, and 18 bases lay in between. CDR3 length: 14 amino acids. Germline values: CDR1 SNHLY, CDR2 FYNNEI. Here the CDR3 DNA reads TGTGCCACCAAACCCTCCCCAGCCTCCGGGGAGCTGTTTTTT. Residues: CATKPSPASGELFF.

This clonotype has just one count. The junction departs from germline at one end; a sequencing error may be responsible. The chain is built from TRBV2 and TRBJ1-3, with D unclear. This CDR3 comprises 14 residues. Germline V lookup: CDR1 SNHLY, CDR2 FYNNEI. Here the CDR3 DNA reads TGTTCCAGCAGTGAAAGGGCAGCTGGAAACACCATATATTTT. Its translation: CSSSERAAGNTIYF.

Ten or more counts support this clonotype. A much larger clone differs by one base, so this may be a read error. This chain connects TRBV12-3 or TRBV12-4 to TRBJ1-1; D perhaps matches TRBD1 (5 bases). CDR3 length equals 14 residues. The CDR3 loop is CASSPRGVNTEACF. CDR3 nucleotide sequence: TGTGCCAGCAGCCCCCGGGGGGTCAACACTGAAGCTTGCTTT.

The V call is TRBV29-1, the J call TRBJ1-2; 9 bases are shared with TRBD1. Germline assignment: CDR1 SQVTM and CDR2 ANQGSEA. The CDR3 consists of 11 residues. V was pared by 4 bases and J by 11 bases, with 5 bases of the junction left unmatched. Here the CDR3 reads CSVVDRGVYTF. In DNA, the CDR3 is TGCAGCGTTGTGGACAGGGGAGTTTACACCTTC.

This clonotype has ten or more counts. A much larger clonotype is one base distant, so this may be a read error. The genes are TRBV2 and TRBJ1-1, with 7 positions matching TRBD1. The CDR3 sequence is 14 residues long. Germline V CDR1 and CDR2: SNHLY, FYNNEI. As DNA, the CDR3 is TGTGTCAGCATACCAGACAGGGCTCGGACTGAAGCTTTCTTT. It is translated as CVSIPDRARTEAFF.

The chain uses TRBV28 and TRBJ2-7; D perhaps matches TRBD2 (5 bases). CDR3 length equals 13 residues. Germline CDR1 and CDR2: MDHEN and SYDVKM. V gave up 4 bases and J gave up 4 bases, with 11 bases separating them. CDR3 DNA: TGTGCCAGCAGTTCTCCTGGACTGTACGAGCAGTACTTC. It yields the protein CASSSPGLYEQYF.

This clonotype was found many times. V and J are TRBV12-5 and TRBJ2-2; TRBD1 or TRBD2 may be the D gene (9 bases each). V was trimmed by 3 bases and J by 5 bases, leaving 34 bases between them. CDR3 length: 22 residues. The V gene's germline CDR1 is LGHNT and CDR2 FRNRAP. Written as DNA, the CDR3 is TGTGCTAGTGGTTTTCGAACAGGGGGCTTAGGCGGGAGGGCCACTTCAACCGGGGAGCTGTTTTTT. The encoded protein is CASGFRTGGLGGRATSTGELFF.

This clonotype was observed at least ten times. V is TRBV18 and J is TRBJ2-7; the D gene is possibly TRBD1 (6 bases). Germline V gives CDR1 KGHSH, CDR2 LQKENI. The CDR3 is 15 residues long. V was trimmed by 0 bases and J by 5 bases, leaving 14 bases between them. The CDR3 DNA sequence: TGTGCCAGCTCACCACCAAGTGGACAGTGGAACGAGCAGTACTTC. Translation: CASSPPSGQWNEQYF.

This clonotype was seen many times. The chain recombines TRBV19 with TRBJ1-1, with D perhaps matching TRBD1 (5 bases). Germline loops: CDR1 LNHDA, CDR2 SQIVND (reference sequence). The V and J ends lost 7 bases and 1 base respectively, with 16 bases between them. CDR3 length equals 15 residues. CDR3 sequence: CASNPGRGWNTEAFF. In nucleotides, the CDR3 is TGTGCCAGTAACCCGGGGCGGGGTTGGAACACTGAAGCTTTCTTT.

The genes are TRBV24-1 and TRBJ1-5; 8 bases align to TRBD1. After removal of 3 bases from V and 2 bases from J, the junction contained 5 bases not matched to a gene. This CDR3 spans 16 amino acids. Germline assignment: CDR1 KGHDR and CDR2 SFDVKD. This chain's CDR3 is CATSDQRTGRNQPQHF. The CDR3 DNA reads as TGTGCCACCAGTGATCAGCGGACAGGGCGCAATCAGCCCCAGCATTTT.

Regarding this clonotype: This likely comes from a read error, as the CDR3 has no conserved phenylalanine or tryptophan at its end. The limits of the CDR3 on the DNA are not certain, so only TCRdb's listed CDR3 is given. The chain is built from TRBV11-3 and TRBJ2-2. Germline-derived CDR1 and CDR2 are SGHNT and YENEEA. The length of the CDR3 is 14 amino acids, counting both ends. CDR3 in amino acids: CASSLRGYNGELFL.

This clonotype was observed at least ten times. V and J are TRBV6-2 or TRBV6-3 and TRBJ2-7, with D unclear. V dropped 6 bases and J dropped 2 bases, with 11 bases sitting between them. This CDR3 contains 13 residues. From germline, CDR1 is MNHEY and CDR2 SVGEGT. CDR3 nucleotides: TGTGCCAGCAGCCCTATAACTCCCTACGAGCAGTACTTC. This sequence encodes CASSPITPYEQYF.

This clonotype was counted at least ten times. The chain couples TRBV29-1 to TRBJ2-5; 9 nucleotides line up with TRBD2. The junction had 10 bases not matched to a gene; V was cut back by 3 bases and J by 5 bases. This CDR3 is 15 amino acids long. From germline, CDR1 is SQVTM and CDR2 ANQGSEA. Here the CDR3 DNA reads TGCAGCGTTGAGAAGCCTAGCGGGAATAGGGAGACCCAGTACTTC. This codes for CSVEKPSGNRETQYF.

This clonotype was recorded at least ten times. CDR3 DNA: TGTGCCAGCACCCACGGGCAGCACTCTGGAAACACCATATATTTT. Residues: CASTHGQHSGNTIYF. The chain has TRBV6-1 and TRBJ1-3; no definite D call. Trimming shortened V by 7 bases and J by 0 bases, and 13 bases separated the two germline ends. CDR1 is MNHNS and CDR2 is SASEGT in the germline V gene. The CDR3 runs 15 residues.

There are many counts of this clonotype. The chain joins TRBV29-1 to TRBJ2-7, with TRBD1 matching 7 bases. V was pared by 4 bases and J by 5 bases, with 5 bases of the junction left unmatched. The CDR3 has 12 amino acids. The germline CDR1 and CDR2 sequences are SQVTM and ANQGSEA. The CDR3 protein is CSVGDRINEQYF. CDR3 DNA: TGCAGCGTTGGGGACAGAATAAACGAGCAGTACTTC.

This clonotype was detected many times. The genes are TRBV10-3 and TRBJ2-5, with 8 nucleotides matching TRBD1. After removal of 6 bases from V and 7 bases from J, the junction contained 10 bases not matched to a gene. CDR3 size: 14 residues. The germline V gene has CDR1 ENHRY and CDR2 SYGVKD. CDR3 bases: TGTGCCATCAGATGGGACAGGACCATTGGGACCCAGTACTTC. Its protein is CAIRWDRTIGTQYF.

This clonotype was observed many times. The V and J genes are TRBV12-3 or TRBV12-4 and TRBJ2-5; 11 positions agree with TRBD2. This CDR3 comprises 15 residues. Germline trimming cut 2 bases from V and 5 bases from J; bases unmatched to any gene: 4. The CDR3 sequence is CASSLLAGGAETQYF. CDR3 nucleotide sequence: TGTGCCAGCAGTTTATTAGCGGGAGGGGCCGAGACCCAGTACTTC.

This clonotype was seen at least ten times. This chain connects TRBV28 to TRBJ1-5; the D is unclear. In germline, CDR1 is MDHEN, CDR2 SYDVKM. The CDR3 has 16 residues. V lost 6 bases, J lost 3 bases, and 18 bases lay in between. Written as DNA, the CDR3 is TGTGCCAGCAGGCTTCTTGAGGGCCAGAACAATCAGCCCCAGCATTTT. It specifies CASRLLEGQNNQPQHF.

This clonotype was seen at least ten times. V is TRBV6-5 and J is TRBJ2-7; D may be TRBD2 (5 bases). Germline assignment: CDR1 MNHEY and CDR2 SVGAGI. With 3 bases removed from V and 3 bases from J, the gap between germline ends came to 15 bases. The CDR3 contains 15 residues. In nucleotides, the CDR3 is TGTGCCAGCAGTTATTTGATGGGAGAGCACTACGAGCAGTACTTC. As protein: CASSYLMGEHYEQYF.

The CDR3 nucleotides read TGCAGCGTTGCGGGGGGGCGAGGAACTGAAGCTTTCTTT. It is translated as CSVAGGRGTEAFF. This chain joins TRBV29-1 and TRBJ1-1, with TRBD1 as a possible D gene (6 bases). Germline CDR1 reads SQVTM; CDR2 reads ANQGSEA. With 4 bases removed from V and 5 bases from J, the gap between germline ends came to 14 bases. The CDR3 runs to 13 residues.

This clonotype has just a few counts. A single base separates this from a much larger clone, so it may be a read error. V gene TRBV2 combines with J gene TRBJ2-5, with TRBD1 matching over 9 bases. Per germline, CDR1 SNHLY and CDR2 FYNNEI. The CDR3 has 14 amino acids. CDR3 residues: CATNPGQGSETKYF. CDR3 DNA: TGTGCCACAAACCCGGGACAGGGCAGCGAGACCAAGTACTTC.

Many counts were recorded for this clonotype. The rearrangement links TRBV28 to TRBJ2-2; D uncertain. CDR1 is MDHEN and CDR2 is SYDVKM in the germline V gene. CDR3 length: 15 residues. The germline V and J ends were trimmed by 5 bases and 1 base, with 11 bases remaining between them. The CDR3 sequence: CASSLTGRNTGELFF. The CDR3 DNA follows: TGTGCCAGCAGTCTCACCGGCAGGAACACCGGGGAGCTGTTTTTT.

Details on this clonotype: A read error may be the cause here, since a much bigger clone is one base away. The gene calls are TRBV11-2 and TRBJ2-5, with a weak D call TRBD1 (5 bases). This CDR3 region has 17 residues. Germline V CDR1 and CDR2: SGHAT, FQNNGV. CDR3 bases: TGTGCCAGCAGCTTAGATCGTGAGTCAGGGCCCCAAGAGACCAAGTACTTC. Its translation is CASSLDRESGPQETKYF.

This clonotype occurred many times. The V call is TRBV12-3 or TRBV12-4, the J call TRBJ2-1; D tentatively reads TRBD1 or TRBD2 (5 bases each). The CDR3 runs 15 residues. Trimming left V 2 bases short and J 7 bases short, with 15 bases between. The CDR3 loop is CASSLRDPRSNEQFF. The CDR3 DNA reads TGTGCCAGCAGTTTAAGGGACCCCCGAAGTAATGAGCAGTTCTTC.

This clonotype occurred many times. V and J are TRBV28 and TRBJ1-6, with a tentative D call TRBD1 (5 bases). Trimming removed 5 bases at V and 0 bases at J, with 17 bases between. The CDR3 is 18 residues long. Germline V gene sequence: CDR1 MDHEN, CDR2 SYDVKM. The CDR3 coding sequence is TGTGCCAGCAGTATCCTCGGGGACCCGAGCTCCTATAATTCACCCCTCCACTTT. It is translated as CASSILGDPSSYNSPLHF.